This entry lists 10 T cell receptor beta chains sequenced from one sample in a study of identifying expanded T cells in peripheral blood. Clones were sequenced by immunoSEQ multiplex PCR, and TCRdb holds only the in-frame ones, with some missing. The sample records 70,000 to 95,000 clones, roughly 90% being singletons. The sequencing input was blood. These receptors were taken from a person aged 18 to 70 in good health.

The chain couples TRBV5-6 to TRBJ2-7; tentatively, D is TRBD1 or TRBD2 (5 bases each). Germline V CDR1 and CDR2: SGHDT, YYEEEE. This CDR3 contains 16 residues. Trimming removed 4 bases from V and 3 bases from J, with 20 bases in between. The DNA for the CDR3 is TGTGCCAGCAGCATAGGATTGGGGGTAAGGAGCTACGAGCAGTACTTC. Translation: CASSIGLGVRSYEQYF. Variable domain in full (rest from reference TRBV5-6 and TRBJ2-7): DAGVTQSPTHLIKTRGQQVTLRCSPKSGHDTVSWYQQALGQGPQFIFQYYEEEERQRGNFPDRFSGHQFPNYSSELNVNALLLGDSALYLCASSIGLGVRSYEQYFGPGTRLTVT.

V and J are TRBV27 and TRBJ2-7; 7 bases map to TRBD2. Germline CDR1 MNHEY, CDR2 SMNVEV (reference sequence). This CDR3 comprises 14 residues. The V and J ends lost 5 bases and 2 bases, in that order; junction bases with no gene match: 6. CDR3 in DNA: TGTGCCAGCAGTCCCCGCGGGAGAGCCTACGAGCAGTACTTC. Amino acids: CASSPRGRAYEQYF.

This clone was seen once. The rearrangement links TRBV18 to TRBJ2-5, with TRBD2 matching 11 bases. CDR3 size: 15 residues. Germline CDR1 KGHSH, CDR2 LQKENI. J gave up 2 bases and V 4 bases, and 3 bases lay outside the gene matches. CDR3 DNA sequence: TGTGCCAGCTCACAACTAGCGGGGGAGCAAGAGACCCAGTACTTC. Translating gives CASSQLAGEQETQYF.

The J gene is TRBJ2-3, the V gene TRBV9; 16 bases agree with TRBD2. This CDR3 comprises 18 residues. The V and J ends lost 3 bases and 5 bases, in that order; junction bases with no gene match: 9. CDR1 is SGDLS, CDR2 YYNGEE, per germline. The CDR3 region is CASSEGLAGGRNIDTQYF. In DNA form, the CDR3 reads TGTGCCAGCAGCGAGGGACTAGCGGGGGGGCGTAATATAGATACGCAGTATTTT.

The chain links TRBV5-1 to TRBJ1-1, with D hard to call. CDR1 and CDR2 (germline): SGHRS, YFSETQ. CDR3 length: 14 residues. V dropped 4 bases and J dropped 0 bases, with 10 bases sitting between them. CDR3 coding DNA: TGCGCCAGCAGCCCGCTGGGCATGAACACTGAAGCTTTCTTT. This encodes CASSPLGMNTEAFF.

The V gene is TRBV30, the J gene TRBJ1-6, with D tentatively TRBD1 (6 bases). V lost 3 bases and J 0 bases, leaving 15 bases between the germline ends. This CDR3 is 17 amino acids long. CDR1 is GTSNPN, CDR2 SVGIG, per germline (reference sequence). The CDR3 coding sequence is TGTGCCTGGAGGGGGATAGGACAGAGCTCCTATAATTCACCCCTCCACTTT. Its protein is CAWRGIGQSSYNSPLHF.

This chain connects TRBV19 to TRBJ2-2, with a tentative D call TRBD1 (5 bases). The V gene's germline CDR1 is LNHDA and CDR2 SQIVND (reference sequence). V lost 5 bases and J lost 2, with 12 bases in between. The CDR3 contains 15 residues. CDR3 DNA: TGTGCCAGTAGTGTTCGACAGATAAACACCGGGGAGCTGTTTTTT. Protein product: CASSVRQINTGELFF.

The sample holds a few counts of this clone. The chain couples TRBV11-2 to TRBJ2-3; D gene ambiguous. Trimming left V 1 base short and J 0 bases short, with 11 bases between. CDR1 and CDR2 from the germline V gene are SGHAT and FQNNGV. The CDR3 is 16 amino acids. CDR3 in DNA: TGTGCCAGCAGCTTAGGTCTCTCATCTAGCACAGATACGCAGTATTTT. Its protein is CASSLGLSSSTDTQYF.

The chain employs TRBV4-2 and TRBJ1-5; the D gene is possibly TRBD1 (6 bases). This CDR3 has 15 amino acids. V shed 0 bases and J shed 2 bases, with 8 bases lying between them. Per the germline V gene, CDR1 is LGHNA and CDR2 is YNFKEQ. CDR3 nucleotides: TGTGCCAGCAGCCAAGATTCAGGGGGCAATCAGCCCCAGCATTTT. Its protein is CASSQDSGGNQPQHF.

The chain has TRBV7-8 and TRBJ2-2; no clear D. The CDR3 runs to 15 residues. Trimming stripped 1 base from V and 1 base from J, with 7 bases between. Germline CDR1 and CDR2: SGHVS and FQNEAQ. The CDR3 loop is CASSLVVGNTGELFF. The CDR3 DNA sequence: TGTGCCAGCAGCTTAGTGGTGGGGAACACCGGGGAGCTGTTTTTT.